The sequence of this T cell receptor beta chain was determined in a study of blood T cells in healthy people across ages. V lost 1 base and J lost 0, with 16 bases in between. CDR3 length equals 18 residues. Germline V gene data show CDR1 as SGHTA and CDR2 as FQGTGA. At least 6.5 million PBMCs were isolated per sample. This clonotype was seen ten or more times. A J-beta primer mix and a sample-barcoded 5' primer were used in a second PCR of roughly 6 to 12 cycles. A template-switch adaptor with 12 random nucleotides tagged each cDNA molecule. One entry per CDR3 protein, called by TCRdb with MiXCR from the 5' RACE reads. The repertoire holds hundreds of thousands of distinct CDR3 sequences, with approximately 30% as singletons.

The sequence was obtained from an elderly woman in good health. The J gene is TRBJ2-1, the V gene TRBV7-3; no definite D call. The sequenced sample consisted of blood. The CDR3 nucleotides are TGTGCCAGCAGCTTAAGACCGGCGGCAGGACGCTCCTACAATGAGCAGTTCTTC. This encodes CASSLRPAAGRSYNEQFF.